What follows are 3 T cell receptor beta chains derived from one specimen sequenced in a study of blood T cell repertoires in COVID-19. Clones were sequenced by immunoSEQ multiplex PCR, and TCRdb holds only the in-frame ones, with some missing. The sample has fewer than 200,000 clones, about 85% seen once. The sample taken for sequencing was peripheral blood. These receptors originate from an elderly woman with acute or convalescent COVID-19.

The chain couples TRBV4-2 to TRBJ2-2; TRBD2 aligns across 9 bases. CDR3 length: 17 amino acids. With 1 base clipped from V and 0 bases from J, the junction kept 3 bases outside the gene matches. Per the germline V gene, CDR1 is LGHNA and CDR2 is YNFKEQ. In nucleotides, the CDR3 is TGTGCCAGCAGCCAAGGTGGCGGGAGGGCGAACACCGGGGAGCTGTTTTTT. Its translation is CASSQGGGRANTGELFF.

This chain uses TRBV6-2 or TRBV6-3 with TRBJ2-3; D might be TRBD2 (6 bases). The CDR3 is 16 amino acids. Germline V gene sequence: CDR1 MNHEY, CDR2 SVGEGT. The V end was cut by 2 bases, the J end by 0 bases, with 12 bases between. The CDR3 here is CASSYARGTSTDTQYF. Here the CDR3 DNA reads TGTGCCAGCAGTTACGCACGCGGGACTAGCACAGATACGCAGTATTTT.

The genes are TRBV9 and TRBJ1-2, with 9 bases that match TRBD1. CDR3 length: 15 residues. J lost 3 bases, V lost 4 bases, and 7 bases had no gene match. Germline V lookup: CDR1 SGDLS, CDR2 YYNGEE. The CDR3 is CASSISGTGHYGYTF. The CDR3 nucleotides read TGTGCCAGCAGCATTTCCGGGACAGGGCACTATGGCTACACCTTC.